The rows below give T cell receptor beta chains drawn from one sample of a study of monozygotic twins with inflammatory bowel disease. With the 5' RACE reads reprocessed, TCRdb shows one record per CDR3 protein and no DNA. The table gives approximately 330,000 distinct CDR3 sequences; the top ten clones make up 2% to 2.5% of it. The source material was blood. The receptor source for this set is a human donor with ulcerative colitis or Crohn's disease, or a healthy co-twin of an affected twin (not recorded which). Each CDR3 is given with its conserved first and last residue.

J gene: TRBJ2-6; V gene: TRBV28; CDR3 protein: CASTGAGPSSGANVLTF
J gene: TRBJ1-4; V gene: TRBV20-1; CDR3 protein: CSAMGPASNEKLFF
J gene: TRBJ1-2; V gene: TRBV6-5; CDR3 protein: CASSYRQADYGYTF
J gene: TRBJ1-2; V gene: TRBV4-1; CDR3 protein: CASSHPQGGYGYTF
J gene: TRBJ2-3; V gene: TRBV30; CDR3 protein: CASGTAYTDTQYF
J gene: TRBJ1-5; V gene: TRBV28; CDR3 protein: CASSPLGQGTYSNQPQHF
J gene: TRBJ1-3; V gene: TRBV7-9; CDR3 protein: CASSLKGLVPGNTIYF
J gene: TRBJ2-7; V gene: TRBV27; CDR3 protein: CASGSGTTYEQYF
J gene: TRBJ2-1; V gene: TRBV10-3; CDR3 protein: CAISESTPLGGRLNEQFF
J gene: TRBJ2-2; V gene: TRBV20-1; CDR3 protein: CSAGGAGELFF
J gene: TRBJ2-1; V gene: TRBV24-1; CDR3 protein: CATRSGGIQWEQFF
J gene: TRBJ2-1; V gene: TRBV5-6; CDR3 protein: CASSLGGARHEQFF
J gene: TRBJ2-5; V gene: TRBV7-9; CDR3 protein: CASSLAASGRAGETQYF
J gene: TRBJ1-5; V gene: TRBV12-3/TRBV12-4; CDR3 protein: CASSKTGGAGQPQHF
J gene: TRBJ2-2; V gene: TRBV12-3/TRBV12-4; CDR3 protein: CASSLAGGSNTGELFF
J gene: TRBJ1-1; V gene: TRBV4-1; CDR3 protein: CASSSLPPFQHLEGLNTEAFF
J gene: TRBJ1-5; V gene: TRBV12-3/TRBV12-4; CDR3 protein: CASSPRSGGSQPQHF
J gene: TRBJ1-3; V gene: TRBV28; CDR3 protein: CASSLGTRNTIYF
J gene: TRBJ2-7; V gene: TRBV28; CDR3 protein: CASSLRWTLPQGNTYEQYF
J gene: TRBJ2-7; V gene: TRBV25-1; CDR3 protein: CASSESQGIQYF
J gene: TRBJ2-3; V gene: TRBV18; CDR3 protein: CASSPLTVSGTDTQYF
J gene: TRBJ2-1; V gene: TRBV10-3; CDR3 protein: CAISPGTDRNEQFF
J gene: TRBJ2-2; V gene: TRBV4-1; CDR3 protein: CASSQQEGAGELFF
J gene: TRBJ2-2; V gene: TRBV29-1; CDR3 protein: CSVRIGLSNTGELFF
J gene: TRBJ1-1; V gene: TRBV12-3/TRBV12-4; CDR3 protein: CASSLTGPSWGAFF
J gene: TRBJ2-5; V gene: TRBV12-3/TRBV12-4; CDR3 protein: CASSLGTLAGKETQYF